This is a list of T cell receptor beta chains from one sample in a study of blood T cell repertoires in COVID-19. Some clones are missing from TCRdb's copy, which holds only in-frame ones; the method was immunoSEQ multiplex PCR. The sample lists roughly 290,000 clones, approximately 83% occurring once. The source material was PBMCs or T cells enriched from blood (not recorded which). The receptor set was obtained from a woman in her thirties who had recovered from COVID-19. Both conserved end residues are part of each CDR3. A D gene is named only where the DNA matches it firmly. Size tells how often a clone was seen (once, few, many) or the class of an expanded clone, and some rows leave it out.

>.|.|TRBV29-1|TRBJ1-1
TGCAGCGTCGTTACAGTTGAAGCTTTCTTT
CSVVTVEAFF
>.|.|TRBV6-1|TRBJ1-6
TGTGCCAGCAGTGAATGGACTCACTCGGGGAATTCACCCCTCCACTTT
CASSEWTHSGNSPLHF
>TRBD1|.|TRBV5-1|TRBJ2-7
TGCGCCAGCAGCCCAGGACAGGGGAAAACTTACGAGCAGTACTTC
CASSPGQGKTYEQYF
>TRBD1|.|TRBV18|TRBJ1-2
TGTGCCAGCTCACCATCGACAGGGACTAACTATGGCTACACCTTC
CASSPSTGTNYGYTF
>.|few|TRBV3-1/TRBV3-2|TRBJ1-2
TGTGCCAGCAGCCAAGATATCAGGGTACAAGGCTACACCTTC
CASSQDIRVQGYTF
>.|.|TRBV24-1|TRBJ2-1
TGTGCCACCAGTGATTTCGGGGGTGACGACAATGAGCAGTTCTTC
CATSDFGGDDNEQFF
>.|.|TRBV27|TRBJ1-2
TGTGCCAGCAGAGAATCTCCCGGGTCTATCTATGGCTACACCTTC
CASRESPGSIYGYTF
>.|.|TRBV28|TRBJ1-4
TGTGCCAGCAGTTTATCCGGGAGGGGCTCAACTAATGAAAAACTGTTTTTT
CASSLSGRGSTNEKLFF
>TRBD2|.|TRBV2|TRBJ2-7
TGTGCCAGCAGCCCGGGACTAGCGGTGAGCGAGCAGTACTTC
CASSPGLAVSEQYF
>TRBD2|.|TRBV6-2/TRBV6-3|TRBJ2-7
TGTGCCAGCAGTTACCCCCGGACTAGCGGGGGGCCCTACGAGCAGTACTTC
CASSYPRTSGGPYEQYF
>.|.|TRBV28|TRBJ1-1
TGTGCCAGCAGCCGCCCCCGGGGAAATCCTGAAGCTTTCTTT
CASSRPRGNPEAFF
>TRBD1|.|TRBV9|TRBJ1-1
TGTGCCAGCAGCGTCCGACAGGGGGAGAACACTGAAGCTTTCTTT
CASSVRQGENTEAFF
>.|.|TRBV5-6|TRBJ1-1
TGTGCCAGCAGCCCGGGGAGGGACACTGAAGCTTTCTTT
CASSPGRDTEAFF
>.|.|TRBV27|TRBJ2-7
TGTGCCAGCAGTTGGCAGGCCTCCTACGAGCAGTACTTC
CASSWQASYEQYF
>TRBD2|.|TRBV14|TRBJ2-1
TGTGCCAGCAGCAAACTAGCGGGAGGGGTACGAGAGCAGTTCTTC
CASSKLAGGVREQFF
>TRBD1|.|TRBV24-1|TRBJ2-7
TGTGCCACCAGTGATCGATGGCGACAGGGTCAAAACTACGAGCAGTACTTC
CATSDRWRQGQNYEQYF
>TRBD1|.|TRBV18|TRBJ1-1
TGTGCCAGCTCACCACCCGGACAGGGGTTCATGAACACTGAAGCTTTCTTT
CASSPPGQGFMNTEAFF
>TRBD2|.|TRBV5-1|TRBJ2-3
TGCGCCAGCAGAACGGCGGGGGGCACAGATACGCAGTATTTT
CASRTAGGTDTQYF
>.|.|TRBV15|TRBJ2-3
TGTGCCACCAGCAGAGATAGTCCCGCAGATACGCAGTATTTT
CATSRDSPADTQYF
>.|.|TRBV9|TRBJ2-7
TGTGCCAGCAGCACTTACCCTTCAAGTTACGAGCAGTACTTC
CASSTYPSSYEQYF
>TRBD1|.|TRBV14|TRBJ1-1
TGTGCCAGCAGCCAAGTTGGACAGGGGGCCGAAGCTTTCTTT
CASSQVGQGAEAFF
>TRBD2|.|TRBV28|TRBJ2-5
TGTGCCCGCAGTTTATGCCCGGGAGGGGGGGAATGGGAGACCCAGTACTTC
CARSLCPGGGEWETQYF
>TRBD1|.|TRBV6-1|TRBJ2-1
TGTGCCAGCAGTGACCCCCGGGACAGGGACCACAATGAGCAGTTCTTC
CASSDPRDRDHNEQFF
>TRBD1|.|TRBV2|TRBJ2-7
TGTGCCAGCAGGGAGGGGGGACAGGTCTCCTACGAGCAGTACTTC
CASREGGQVSYEQYF
>TRBD2|once|TRBV6-5|TRBJ2-1
TGTGCCAGCACTAGGCTAGCGGGATTCCATGAGCAGTTCTTC
CASTRLAGFHEQFF
>TRBD2|.|TRBV5-1|TRBJ2-2
TGCGCCAGCAGCGGTCTAGCGGGGGGTACGACCGGGGAGCTGTTTTTT
CASSGLAGGTTGELFF
>.|.|TRBV11-2|TRBJ1-6
TGTGCCAGCAGATCTCCGGGAAGCCGGTATTCACCCCTCCACTTT
CASRSPGSRYSPLHF
>.|few|TRBV24-1|TRBJ1-4
TGTGCCACCAGTCCATCGGACAGCACTAATGAAAAACTGTTTTTT
CATSPSDSTNEKLFF
>.|.|TRBV5-1|TRBJ1-5
TGCGCCAGCAGCCCCGGGACACCCAATCAGCCCCAGCATTTT
CASSPGTPNQPQHF
>TRBD1|.|TRBV5-4|TRBJ1-1
TGTGCCAGCAGTTCAAGGACAGGGGGGAACACTGAAGCTTTCTTT
CASSSRTGGNTEAFF
>TRBD2|.|TRBV18|TRBJ2-1
TGTGCCAGCTCACCACCTTTCGGGAGGGTTAATGAGCAGTTCTTC
CASSPPFGRVNEQFF
>.|.|TRBV15|TRBJ2-6
TGTGCCACCAGTCCGCTTCAGGGTTCTGGGGCCAACGTCCTGACTTTC
CATSPLQGSGANVLTF
>TRBD1|.|TRBV12-3/TRBV12-4|TRBJ1-1
TGTGCCAGCAGCAAAGACAGGGGTCTTGAAGCTTTCTTT
CASSKDRGLEAFF
>.|.|TRBV5-1|TRBJ2-2
TGCGCCAGCCAAATAATGACAGACACCGGGGAGCTGTTTTTT
CASQIMTDTGELFF
>.|once|TRBV5-1|TRBJ1-1
TGCGCCAGCAGCTTATCAGGGGCAACTGAAGCTTTCTTT
CASSLSGATEAFF
>.|.|TRBV5-1|TRBJ1-1
TGCGCCAGCAGCCCGCGAACGAGGGTGTTGGACACTGAAGCTTTCTTT
CASSPRTRVLDTEAFF
>TRBD2|.|TRBV6-5|TRBJ2-3
TGTGCCAGCAGTTTACACAAGGGACTAGCGGGAGGTACGCAGTATTTT
CASSLHKGLAGGTQYF
>TRBD1|.|TRBV4-2|TRBJ1-2
TGTGCCAGCAGCCCTTATCAGGACAGGGCGGAAGGCTACACCTTC
CASSPYQDRAEGYTF
>.|.|TRBV7-3|TRBJ2-1
TGTGCCAGCAGCTTAACCCCTAGTATCTACAATGAGCAGTTCTTC
CASSLTPSIYNEQFF